A single sample gave rise to the 23 T cell receptor beta chains below, sequenced in a study of breast tumors, draining lymph nodes, adjacent tissues. Via MiXCR, TCRdb re-called the multiplex PCR reads, giving one row per CDR3 protein. The sample holds over 70,000 distinct CDR3 sequences, approximately 30% seen once. Axillary draining lymph nodes of breast cancer patients supplied the node samples. Material for sequencing was axillary lymph node tissue. These receptors were taken from a female donor with breast cancer. Some clones in this sample may be carry-over from other donors' samples.

Remarks on this clonotype: Relative to the germline gene, one junction end is altered; a read error may explain this. The rearrangement joins TRBV10-3 to TRBJ2-7; TRBD1 aligns across 9 bases. The CDR3 is 16 residues long. Germline CDR1 and CDR2: ENHRY and SYGVKD. This CDR3 is CAISDGPGQGAYKQCF. DNA for the CDR3: TGTGCCATCAGTGACGGGCCGGGACAGGGTGCCTACAAGCAGTGCTTC.

Remarks on this clonotype: A read error may account for a junction end that differs from germline. The V gene is TRBV10-3, the J gene TRBJ2-1; no definite D call. The CDR3 is made up of 12 amino acids. Germline-derived CDR1 and CDR2 are ENHRY and SYGVKD. The CDR3 loop reads CAISESVDERFF. The CDR3 DNA follows: TGTGCCATCAGTGAGTCTGTGGACGAGCGGTTCTTC.

This clonotype was recorded many times. The chain uses TRBV12-3 or TRBV12-4 and TRBJ1-2; D is perhaps TRBD1 (5 bases). The CDR3 runs 17 residues. V gave up 1 base and J gave up 2 bases, with 17 bases separating them. As DNA, the CDR3 is TGTGCCAGCAGTTTAGTGTCTTGGGGGAGGGACAACTATGGCTACACCTTC. It encodes CASSLVSWGRDNYGYTF.

This clonotype was seen at least ten times. V is TRBV20-1 and J is TRBJ2-7, with 9 bases matching TRBD1. J was trimmed by 0 bases and V by 5 bases; bases with no gene match: 11. The germline CDR1 and CDR2 sequences are DFQATT and SNEGSKA (reference sequence). This CDR3 has 16 residues. The CDR3 spells CSAETTGTGTSYEQYF. As DNA, the CDR3 is TGCAGTGCTGAAACTACCGGGACAGGGACCTCCTACGAGCAGTACTTC.

The genes are TRBV7-9 and TRBJ1-1, with a tentative D call TRBD1 (6 bases). This CDR3 spans 15 amino acids. Trimming pared 5 bases from V and 1 base from J, leaving 14 bases between. Germline loops: CDR1 SEHNR, CDR2 FQNEAQ (reference sequence). Written as DNA, the CDR3 is TGTGCCAGCAGCCCGGCGGGACAACGGAACACTGAAGCTTTCTTT. Amino acids: CASSPAGQRNTEAFF.

This clonotype was seen repeatedly, ten times or more. The chain recombines TRBV7-6 with TRBJ2-2; tentatively, D is TRBD1 (5 bases). This CDR3 has 14 residues. CDR1 is SGHVS and CDR2 is FNYEAQ in the germline V gene. The germline V and J ends were trimmed by 5 bases and 0 bases, with 7 bases remaining between them. The CDR3 here is CASSRTTNTGELFF. The CDR3 DNA reads as TGTGCCAGCAGCAGGACAACGAACACCGGGGAGCTGTTTTTT.

The CDR3 sequence: CASSLAWGTQPQHF. In nucleotides, the CDR3 is TGCGCCAGCAGCTTGGCTTGGGGGACGCAGCCCCAGCATTTT. The chain employs TRBV5-1 and TRBJ1-5, with D perhaps matching TRBD1 (5 bases). This CDR3 spans 14 amino acids. V was trimmed by 0 bases and J by 7 bases, leaving 11 bases between them. CDR1 is SGHRS, CDR2 YFSETQ, per germline.

This clonotype was observed many times. V is TRBV19 and J is TRBJ2-7, with 8 bases lining up with TRBD2. Germline V gene sequence: CDR1 LNHDA, CDR2 SQIVND (reference sequence). The length of the CDR3 is 16 residues. Trimming removed 0 bases from V and 2 bases from J; junction bases left unmatched: 6. Here the CDR3 reads CASSIDPGLAPYEQYF. The CDR3 nucleotides are TGTGCCAGTAGTATAGATCCTGGACTAGCCCCCTACGAGCAGTACTTC. The variable domain in full, completed from reference TRBV19 and TRBJ2-7, reads DGGITQSPKYLFRKEGQNVTLSCEQNLNHDAMYWYRQDPGQGLRLIYYSQIVNDFQKGDIAEGYSVSREKKESFPLTVTSAQKNPTAFYLCASSIDPGLAPYEQYFGPGTRLTVT.

As concerns this clonotype: Because it lacks the conserved phenylalanine or tryptophan at the end, this CDR3 is likely a read error. The limits of the CDR3 on the DNA are not certain, so only TCRdb's listed CDR3 is given. The chain uses TRBV18 and TRBJ2-6. With termini counted, the CDR3 has 8 amino acids. CDR1 and CDR2 from the germline V gene are KGHSH and LQKENI. The CDR3 region is CASSPTSV.

In regard to this clonotype: A read error may be the cause here, since a much bigger clone is one base away. The chain couples TRBV5-4 to TRBJ1-2, with a weak D call TRBD1 (5 bases). There are 15 residues in the CDR3. Looked up from germline, CDR1 is SGHNT and CDR2 is YYREEE (reference sequence). The CDR3 loop is CAGSLGGPPTAGYTF. The CDR3, as DNA: TGTGCCGGCAGCTTGGGGGGACCCCCGACTGCGGGCTACACCTTC. The variable domain in full, completed from reference TRBV5-4 and TRBJ1-2, reads ETGVTQSPTHLIKTRGQQVTLRCSSQSGHNTVSWYQQALGQGPQFIFQYYREEENGRGNFPPRFSGLQFPNYSSELNVNALELDDSALYLCAGSLGGPPTAGYTFGSGTRLTVV.

Worth noting for this clonotype: A read error may explain this, as a much larger clone is one base away. In nucleotides, the CDR3 is TGTGCCAGCAGTTTATCATTGGGACTAGCGGGAGGCGGCACCGGGGGGCTGTTTTTT. This sequence encodes CASSLSLGLAGGGTGGLFF. This chain joins TRBV12-3 or TRBV12-4 and TRBJ2-2; TRBD2 agrees at 15 bases. The CDR3 spans 19 residues.

In this sample, this clonotype turned up many times. V usage is TRBV10-3 and J usage is TRBJ2-2; possibly TRBD2 for D (5 bases). CDR1 is ENHRY and CDR2 is SYGVKD in the germline V gene. V dropped 6 bases and J dropped 4 bases, with 9 bases sitting between them. The CDR3 runs to 13 residues. CDR3 DNA sequence: TGTGCCATCAGGAGCGGCCTCACCGGGGAGCTGTTTTTT. The encoded protein is CAIRSGLTGELFF.

This clonotype appeared many times. The chain carries TRBV20-1 and TRBJ2-4; unclear D gene. Trimming cost V 5 bases and J 9 bases, with 17 bases left between them. Germline V gene sequence: CDR1 DFQATT, CDR2 SNEGSKA (reference sequence). There are 13 residues in the CDR3. The CDR3 bases are TGCAGTGCTCGACAACCCCACGGGTCCATTCAGTACTTC. Protein product: CSARQPHGSIQYF.

This clonotype has ten or more counts. The chain uses TRBV5-6 and TRBJ2-5, with a tentative D call TRBD1 (5 bases). The CDR3 is 15 residues long. Trimming left V 4 bases short and J 5 bases short, with 18 bases between. CDR1 is SGHDT and CDR2 is YYEEEE in the germline V gene. For the CDR3, the DNA is TGTGCCAGCAGCGGGCTTCAGGGCCCTGAGGAGACCCAGTACTTC. It encodes CASSGLQGPEETQYF. Together with reference TRBV5-6 and TRBJ2-5, the CDR3 gives the full variable domain: DAGVTQSPTHLIKTRGQQVTLRCSPKSGHDTVSWYQQALGQGPQFIFQYYEEEERQRGNFPDRFSGHQFPNYSSELNVNALLLGDSALYLCASSGLQGPEETQYFGPGTRLLVL.

A note on this clonotype: The limits of the CDR3 on the DNA are not certain, so only TCRdb's listed CDR3 is given. The rearrangement joins TRBV25-1 to TRBJ1-3; the tabulated D call, TRBD1, remains unverified against the DNA. Germline V lookup: CDR1 MGHDK, CDR2 SYGVNS. The CDR3 has 19 amino acids, counting both end residues. The CDR3 reads CASSFYICSAGTGGNTIYF.

This clonotype was counted only a few times. Since the CDR3 does not end with the conserved phenylalanine or tryptophan, this likely comes from a read error. The V gene is TRBV9, the J gene TRBJ2-1; possibly TRBD2 for D (5 bases). The CDR3 loop spans 13 amino acids. The germline CDR1 and CDR2 sequences are SGDLS and YYNGEE. CDR3 sequence: CASSVGPGWEQFS. The CDR3 nucleotides read TGTGCCAGTAGCGTAGGTCCGGGTTGGGAGCAGTTCTCC.

This clonotype was counted once. This chain links TRBV6-7 with TRBJ1-2; TRBD1 might be the D (6 bases). TRBV6-7 is annotated as an ORF whose role is uncertain. Deletions cut 1 base from V and 4 bases from J, with 7 bases between. CDR3 length: 13 amino acids. CDR3 residues: CASSYLGAYGYTF. DNA of the CDR3: TGTGCCAGCAGTTACTTGGGGGCCTATGGCTACACCTTC.

This clonotype was recorded many times. V usage is TRBV2 and J usage is TRBJ1-6, with 9 bases aligning to TRBD1. The CDR3 runs 14 residues. V trimming: 4 bases; J trimming: 15 bases; junction bases outside the gene matches: 10. CDR1 and CDR2 from the germline V gene are SNHLY and FYNNEI. The CDR3 nucleotides are TGTGCCAGCAGTGCTACCGGGACAGGGACACTCCTCCACTTT. Translating gives CASSATGTGTLLHF.

The rearrangement uses TRBV4-1 and TRBJ2-5; D uncertain. Trimming shortened V by 4 bases and J by 1 base, and 7 bases separated the two germline ends. This CDR3 comprises 13 residues. Germline CDR1 and CDR2: MGHRA and YSYEKL. As DNA, the CDR3 is TGCGCCAGCAGCCTAACTACCCAAGAGACCCAGTACTTC. Translation: CASSLTTQETQYF.

This clonotype has ten or more counts. CDR3 nucleotides: TGTGCCAGTAGTTTATCCGGGACAGACGTATCGCGCTACACCTTC. This gives the protein CASSLSGTDVSRYTF. This rearrangement joins TRBV19 to TRBJ1-2, with 7 bases that match TRBD1. The J segment lost 9 bases and the V segment lost 5 bases, leaving 15 bases of the junction unmatched. Germline CDR1 LNHDA, CDR2 SQIVND (reference sequence). CDR3 length equals 15 residues.

There are many counts of this clonotype. One junction end does not reproduce the germline sequence, and a read error may be involved. CDR3 coding DNA: TGTGCCAGCAGTCACTCGTCGAGGACTTCCAATGAAAAACTGTTTTTT. This encodes CASSHSSRTSNEKLFF. The chain uses TRBV6-6 and TRBJ1-4; D gene uncertain. From germline, CDR1 is MNHNY and CDR2 SVGAGI (reference sequence). This CDR3 region has 16 residues.

This clonotype was observed many times. The genes are TRBV28 and TRBJ2-7; no reliable D call. V lost 1 base and J 7 bases, leaving 17 bases between the germline ends. Germline V gives CDR1 MDHEN, CDR2 SYDVKM. CDR3 size: 15 residues. The CDR3: CASSLSLGSPYEQYF. The CDR3 bases are TGTGCCAGCAGTTTATCTCTCGGATCGCCGTATGAGCAGTACTTC.

This clonotype has at least ten counts. The V gene is TRBV20-1, the J gene TRBJ1-5, with D maybe TRBD1 (6 bases). V gave up 3 bases and J gave up 3 bases, with 18 bases separating them. Germline V gene sequence: CDR1 DFQATT, CDR2 SNEGSKA (reference sequence). The CDR3 length is 16 residues. The CDR3 DNA follows: TGCAGTGCTAGCAAGGGAACAGACAGGACCAATCAGCCCCAGCATTTT. Protein sequence: CSASKGTDRTNQPQHF.